The TCR beta chain described here comes from a study of blood T cell repertoires in COVID-19 (dated by TCRdb to 2020 to 2022). Study-level background: Samples from collaborators originated in the United States, Italy and Spain and spanned both the acute and convalescent phases of COVID-19. The prospective study material was composed of cDNA or gDNA derived from T cells, B-cell-depleted T cells, or PBMCs. Subjects who had been exposed to COVID-19, were actively infected with it, or had recovered from it provided the deeply sampled blood TCRbeta repertoires that made up the dataset. A freely available public database, intended as a resource for researchers studying the immune response to SARS-CoV-2, is where the repertoires were released. The samples were drawn from the first 160 participants of the ongoing ImmuneRACE study and from 1,254 subjects provided by 6 global collaborators. Nearly every sample came with metadata listing a de-identified subject ID, COVID-19 status, age in years and sex. Where available, HLA class I and class II types were obtained from metadata supplied by the sample provider rather than from assay-based typing.

Broader findings and caveats from the paper: The quantity of clinical and demographic metadata differed by source and by participant and was supplied without curation.

Participants in the prospective study were aged about 18 to 90 years, lived in some 24 United States geographic areas, and enrolled through a virtual design. In the prospective study, cohorts were assigned on the basis of participant-reported clinical history obtained from a screening survey and a study questionnaire. Recovered participants in ImmuneRACE Cohort 3 were defined as having two consecutive negative NP/OP PCR tests, clearance from a healthcare professional, or resolution of symptoms. Each participant in the prospective study had whole blood, serum and a nasopharyngeal or oropharyngeal swab collected by mobile phlebotomists. Participants in the prospective study had the option to provide additional blood draws and questionnaires over a roughly 2-month period. Prospective study blood samples were shipped either frozen or at room temperature before DNA extraction. Details on this clone: No cognate antigen has been identified for it. Base qualities are not recorded, but no much larger clone differs from it by a single base.

TCRbeta CDR3 regions were amplified from genomic DNA by means of the immunoSEQ Assay, a bias-controlled multiplex PCR. The source study handled its data this way. The number of nucleated cells in each sample was estimated from the amplification of reference gene primers within the assay. To quantify the absolute abundance of each unique TCRbeta CDR3 rearrangement, sequence reads were collapsed and filtered. For each sample, productive Simpson clonality was calculated by taking the square root of Simpson's diversity index across productive rearrangements. TCRdb took this table from immuneACCESS and kept in-frame rearrangements with V and J called. Such tables lack part of the clones; where checked against another copy, unresolved V genes explain under half of the gap, and the rest is unexplained. The D gene and trimming were derived from the DNA, and the V and J assignments and clone size from that table. The sample contains roughly 180,000 clones, approximately 83% of them found a single time. The ten largest make up over 10% of the sample.

Compared with germline, V lacks 4 bases and J lacks 0 bases; bases without a gene match: 4. The CDR3 spans 15 residues, from the cysteine through the phenylalanine. Of all the DNA, just the CDR3 is kept, 45 bases in frame from base 1. The germline V gene sets CDR1 to SGHRS and CDR2 to YFSETQ. The rearranged chain carries TRBV5-1 and TRBJ2-7, with 10 middle bases fitting TRBD1. The sequenced sample consisted of PBMCs or T cells enriched from blood (not recorded which). The clonotype comes from a woman aged 55-69 years who had recovered from COVID-19. Here the CDR3 is given as CASSEGQGRSYEQYF. The DNA sequence follows: TGCGCCAGCAGCGAGGGACAGGGGCGCTCCTACGAGCAGTACTTC.